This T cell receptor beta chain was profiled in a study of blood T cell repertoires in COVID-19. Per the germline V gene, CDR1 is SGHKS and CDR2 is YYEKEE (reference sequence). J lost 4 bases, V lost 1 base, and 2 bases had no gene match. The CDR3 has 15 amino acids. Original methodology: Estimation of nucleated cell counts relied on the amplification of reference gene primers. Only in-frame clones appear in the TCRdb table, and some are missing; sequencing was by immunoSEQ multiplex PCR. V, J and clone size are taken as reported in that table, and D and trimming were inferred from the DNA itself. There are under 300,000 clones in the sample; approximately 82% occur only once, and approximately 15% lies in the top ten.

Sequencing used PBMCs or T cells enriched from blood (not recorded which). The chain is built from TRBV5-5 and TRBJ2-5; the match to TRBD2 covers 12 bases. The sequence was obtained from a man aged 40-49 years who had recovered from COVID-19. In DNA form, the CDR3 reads TGTGCCAGCAGCTTGTCTAGCGGGGGGGCAGAGACCCAGTACTTC. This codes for CASSLSSGGAETQYF.